This note documents a single TCR beta chain sequence. These data come from a study of blood T cell repertoires in COVID-19. Study-level background: Sources were T cells, B-cell-depleted T cells, or PBMCs; the material itself was cDNA or gDNA.

This CDR3 is 14 amino acids long. Trimming stripped 2 bases from V and 8 bases from J, with 12 bases between. The germline V gene has CDR1 MNHEY and CDR2 SVGAGI. Clones were read by immunoSEQ multiplex PCR, and TCRdb kept only the in-frame ones, dropping some. The profile shows about 250,000 clones, roughly 86% of them singletons. The receptor was derived from a woman aged 25 to 45 with acute or convalescent COVID-19. The sequenced sample consisted of peripheral blood. The chain uses TRBV6-5 and TRBJ1-4; possible D gene TRBD1, 6 bases. Here the CDR3 reads CASSYRGTDEKLFF. The CDR3 nucleotides read TGTGCCAGCAGTTACAGGGGGACCGACGAAAAACTGTTTTTT.